This T cell receptor (beta chain) was identified in a study of Ad26.COV2.S vaccination and SARS-CoV-2 variants (TCRdb year 2021). General notes on the study: Vaccine-arm donors came from COV1001, a multicentre, randomized, double-blind, placebo-controlled phase I-IIa trial of Ad26.COV2.S in healthy adults. The specificity and breadth of SARS-CoV-2-reactive T cell receptors after Ad26.COV2.S vaccination were assessed by TCRbeta repertoire sequencing. Ad26.COV2.S was administered intramuscularly at 5 x 10^10 or 1 x 10^11 viral particles, either as a single shot or as two shots given 56 days apart. Participants in the trial were split at random into five groups of five each, receiving low-dose or high-dose Ad26.COV2.S once or twice, or else placebo on both occasions. A total of some 30 samples were included in the TCR-sequenced set, comprising about 20 Ad26.COV2.S vaccine recipients, 5 placebo recipients and 8 SARS-CoV-2 convalescent individuals. Investigators remained blinded to trial group allocation during experiments and outcome assessment. Points the paper makes about the study in general: The authors noted that the TCR breadth and depth analyses may have underestimated total T cell responses. Spike-specific TCR breadth was higher in Ad26.COV2.S recipients than in placebo recipients (P = 0.0014). Substantial breadth of spike-specific CD8+ and CD4+ T cell responses was reported after vaccination. Comparable non-spike TCR breadth was observed between vaccine and placebo recipients, consistent with only spike being contained in the vaccine. The study was not powered to compare responses between vaccine doses or regimens.

The germline V gene (reference sequence) sets CDR1 to SSHAT and CDR2 to FNYEAQ. From the cysteine through the phenylalanine, the CDR3 covers 15 amino acids. The CDR3 DNA has 45 bases and is translated from base 1. V gives up 5 bases and J gives up 1 base, and the segment between their germline ends measures 14 bases. Reading the label with the study, this specimen's treatment or condition is: 15 to 20 received Ad26.COV2.S at low or high dose, single or two shots; roughly 5 received placebo; per-sample allocation not given. For vaccine and placebo recipients, repertoires were sequenced using samples collected on day 63 after the first injection. In Cohort 1b, some 25 adults aged 18-55 years were enrolled at a single site in Boston, USA, between 29 July and 7 August 2020. As a vaccine, Ad26.COV2.S was a replication-incompetent adenovirus type 26 vector that expressed a prefusion-stabilized SARS-CoV-2 spike protein derived from the original Wuhan strain.

The immunoSEQ Assay was used to sequence TCRbeta CDR3 regions. After extraction, genomic DNA underwent amplification by bias-controlled multiplex PCR, followed by high-throughput sequencing. In the paper's pipeline: To quantify the absolute abundance of each unique TCRbeta CDR3 region, sequences were collapsed and filtered. Usable DNA was measured by amplifying reference genes present in all nucleated cells, and TCRbeta template counts were normalized to that usable DNA to estimate T cell fraction. Repertoire TCRs were annotated as SARS-CoV-2-specific by exact matching of V gene, CDR3 amino acid sequence and J gene to a known reactive TCR set. The reference SARS-CoV-2 TCR set was derived from MIRA and filtered for enrichment in COVID-19-positive ImmuneCODE repertoires, a step that removed public or cross-reactive TCRs. Drawing on the MIRA antigens, annotated TCRs were analysed further at the level of specific ORF or position within ORF. Breadth was defined as the number of annotated unique rearrangements divided by the total number of unique productive rearrangements, and depth was defined as the summed frequency of the annotated unique rearrangements. TCR breadth was compared between groups using two-sided Wilcoxon rank-sum tests. The clones in this table, taken by TCRdb from immuneACCESS, are in-frame only. Not every clone is retained; where verified, under half of the shortfall comes from an unresolved V gene, and the cause of the rest is unknown. For V, J and clone size, that table is used; D and trimming come from the DNA. The sample table records 300,000 to 350,000 clones; 75% to 90% of these occur just once. The ten largest clones capture about 5% of the sample.

As regards this clone: Which antigen it targets is not known. Base qualities are not provided; no much larger clone lies one nucleotide away.

The rearrangement joined TRBV7-7 to TRBJ2-5, with a weak D call of TRBD1 (6 bases match). This TCR was recovered from a person aged 18-60 years who received the Ad26.COV2.S COVID-19 vaccine or a placebo. The material sequenced was peripheral blood, taken in a trial of Ad26.COV2.S vaccine versus placebo. The nucleotides are TGTGCCAGCAGCCCAACAGGGAACGGCCAAGAGACCCAGTACTTC. This codes for CASSPTGNGQETQYF.